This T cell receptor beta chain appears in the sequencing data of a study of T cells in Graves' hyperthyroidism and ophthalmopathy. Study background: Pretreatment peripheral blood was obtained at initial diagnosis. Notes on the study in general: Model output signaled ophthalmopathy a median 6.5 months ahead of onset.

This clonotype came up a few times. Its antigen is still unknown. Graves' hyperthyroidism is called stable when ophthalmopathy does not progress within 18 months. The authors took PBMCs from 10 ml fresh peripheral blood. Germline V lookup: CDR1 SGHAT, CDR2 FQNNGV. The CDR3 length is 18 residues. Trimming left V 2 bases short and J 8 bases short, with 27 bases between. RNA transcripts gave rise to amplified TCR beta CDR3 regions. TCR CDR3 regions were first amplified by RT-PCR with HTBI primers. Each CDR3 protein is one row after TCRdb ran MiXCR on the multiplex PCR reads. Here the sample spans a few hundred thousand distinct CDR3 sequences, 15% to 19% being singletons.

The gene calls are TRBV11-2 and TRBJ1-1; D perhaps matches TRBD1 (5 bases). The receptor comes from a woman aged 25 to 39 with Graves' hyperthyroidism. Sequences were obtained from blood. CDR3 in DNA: TGTGCCAGCAGCTTACCAACATCGGGCCGCGCGCGCGGGGCAGAAGCTTTCTTT. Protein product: CASSLPTSGRARGAEAFF.